The present entry profiles one T cell receptor (beta chain) with its context. Its antigen is not known. For TCR beta, libraries came from iRepertoire HTBI primers and Arm-PCR of CDR3 regions. In TCRdb, the multiplex PCR reads were re-called with MiXCR into one record per CDR3 protein. The sample includes approximately 350,000 distinct CDR3 sequences, over 9.5% of them seen just once. V lost 5 bases and J lost 2, with 19 bases in between. The CDR3 length is 16 residues. The germline V gene encodes CDR1 MNHEY and CDR2 SMNVEV (reference sequence). These data originate in a study of regulatory T cells in long-lasting Graves disease. Time point reported: newly diagnosed GD, antithyroid drugs for less than 3 months. RNA extracted from PBMCs served as the sequencing template. Findings and caveats of the study: Persistent disease samples used TRBV28, TRBJ1-2 and TRBJ2-5 preferentially.

These data also formed part of another study, on T cells in Graves' hyperthyroidism and ophthalmopathy. That paper notes: Most clonotypes expanded in thyroid above 0.001 were likewise present in blood.

The sequence was collected from a woman between 18 and 30 years old with Graves disease. V is TRBV27 and J is TRBJ2-7; no clear D gene. The material sequenced was peripheral blood mononuclear cells (PBMCs), taken at new diagnosis, from a patient treated with antithyroid drugs. DNA for the CDR3: TGTGCCAGCAGTCCCCAACCCCACACCGCAGCCTACGAGCAGTACTTC. As protein: CASSPQPHTAAYEQYF.